This T cell receptor beta chain was sequenced for a study of T cell repertoires in ileal Crohn's disease. Background on the study: Patients had a median approximately 7.8-year disease duration, and over 30% were active smokers. Findings and caveats of the study: Endoscopy was done a median roughly 6.9 months after surgery.

Method: immunoSEQ multiplex PCR; TCRdb's copy keeps in-frame clones and lacks some. The data show 15,000 to 20,000 clones, over 60% seen once. With regard to this clone: Its antigen is not known.

Regarding time point: neoterminal ileum biopsy at postoperative endoscopy, about 6 months after surgery. Trimming left V 0 bases short and J 4 bases short, with 9 bases between. CDR3 length: 13 amino acids. The germline CDR1 and CDR2 sequences are GTSNPN and SVGIG (reference sequence). The chain couples TRBV30 to TRBJ1-2, with D hard to call. Sequenced input: ileal tissue. The TCR comes from an adult with Crohn's disease. CDR3 sequence reads: CAWSVKQTYGYTF. CDR3 nucleotide sequence: TGTGCCTGGAGTGTAAAACAGACCTATGGCTACACCTTC. The entire variable domain, with the rest obtained from reference TRBV30 and TRBJ1-2, is as follows: SQTIHQWPATLVQPVGSPLSLECTVEGTSNPNLYWYRQAAGRGLQLLFYSVGIGQISSEVPQNLSASRPQDRQFILSSKKLLLSDSGFYLCAWSVKQTYGYTFGSGTRLTVV.